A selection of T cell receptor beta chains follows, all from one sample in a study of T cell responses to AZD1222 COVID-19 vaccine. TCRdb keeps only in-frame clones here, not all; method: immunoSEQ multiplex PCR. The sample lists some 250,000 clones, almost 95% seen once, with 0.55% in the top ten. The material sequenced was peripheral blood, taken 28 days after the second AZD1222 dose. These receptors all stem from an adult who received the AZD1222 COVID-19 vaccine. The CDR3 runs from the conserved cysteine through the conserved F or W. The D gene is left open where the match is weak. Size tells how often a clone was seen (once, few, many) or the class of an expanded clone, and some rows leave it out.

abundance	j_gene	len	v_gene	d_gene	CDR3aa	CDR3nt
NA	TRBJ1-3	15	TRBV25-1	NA	CASSGARPSGNTIYF	TGTGCCAGCAGTGGGGCGCGACCCTCTGGAAACACCATATATTTT
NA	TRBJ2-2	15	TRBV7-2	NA	CASSLAFRNTGELFF	TGTGCCAGCAGCTTAGCGTTCAGAAACACCGGGGAGCTGTTTTTT
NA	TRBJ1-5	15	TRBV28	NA	CATSPVGDSNQPQHF	TGTGCCACATCGCCGGTAGGGGATAGCAATCAGCCCCAGCATTTT
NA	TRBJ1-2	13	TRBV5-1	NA	CASSPDTIVGYTF	TGCGCCAGCAGCCCGGACACGATAGTTGGCTACACCTTC
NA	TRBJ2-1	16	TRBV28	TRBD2	CASERGGGGAWNEQFF	TGTGCCAGCGAAAGGGGTGGCGGGGGGGCGTGGAATGAGCAGTTCTTC
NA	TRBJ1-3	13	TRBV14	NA	CASSQVAGNTIYF	TGTGCCAGCAGCCAAGTGGCAGGAAACACCATATATTTT
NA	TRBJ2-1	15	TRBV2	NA	CASSVWRAGPNEQFF	TGTGCCAGCAGTGTTTGGCGGGCCGGGCCAAATGAGCAGTTCTTC
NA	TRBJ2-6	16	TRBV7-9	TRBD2	CASSLAGANGANVLTF	TGTGCCAGCAGCCTAGCGGGGGCGAATGGGGCCAACGTCCTGACTTTC
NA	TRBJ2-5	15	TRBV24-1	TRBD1	CATSDPGTAGETQYF	TGTGCCACCAGTGACCCTGGGACAGCAGGAGAGACCCAGTACTTC
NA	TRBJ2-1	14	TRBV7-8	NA	CASQRATANNEQFF	TGTGCCAGTCAGCGGGCCACGGCCAACAATGAGCAGTTCTTC
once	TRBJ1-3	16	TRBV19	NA	CASSRDLLKSGNTIYF	TGTGCCAGTTCCCGGGACCTCCTCAAATCTGGAAACACCATATATTTT
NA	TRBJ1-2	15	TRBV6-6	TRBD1	CASSYAPRGRDGYTF	TGTGCCAGCAGTTACGCCCCCAGGGGGCGGGATGGCTACACCTTC
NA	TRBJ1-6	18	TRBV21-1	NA	CASSPPLEETSGNSPLHF	TGTGCCAGCAGCCCCCCCCTAGAGGAAACGAGTGGTAATTCACCCCTCCACTTT
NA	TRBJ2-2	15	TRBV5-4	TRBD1	CASSLGQGDTGELFF	TGTGCCAGCAGCTTGGGACAGGGGGACACCGGGGAGCTGTTTTTT
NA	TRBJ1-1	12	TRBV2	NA	CASRVRDLEAFF	TGTGCCAGCAGGGTCCGGGACCTTGAAGCTTTCTTT
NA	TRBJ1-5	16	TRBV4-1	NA	CASSQEERQAYQPQHF	TGCGCCAGCAGCCAAGAAGAAAGACAGGCCTATCAGCCCCAGCATTTT
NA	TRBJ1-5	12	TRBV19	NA	CASSMADQPQHF	TGTGCCAGTAGTATGGCAGATCAGCCCCAGCATTTT
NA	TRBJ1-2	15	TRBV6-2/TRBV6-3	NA	CASSYSAGAVYGYTF	TGTGCCAGCAGTTACTCTGCGGGGGCGGTCTATGGCTACACCTTC
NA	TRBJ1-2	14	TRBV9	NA	CASSVDGGLGGYTF	TGTGCCAGCAGCGTAGACGGGGGCCTAGGAGGCTACACCTTC
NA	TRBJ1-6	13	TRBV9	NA	CASKGTDDSPLHF	TGTGCCAGCAAAGGGACCGACGATTCACCCCTCCACTTT
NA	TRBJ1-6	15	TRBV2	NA	CASRPQGGANSPLHF	TGTGCCAGCAGGCCACAGGGAGGCGCAAATTCACCCCTCCACTTT
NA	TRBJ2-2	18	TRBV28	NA	CASSYIARAGRDTGELFF	TGTGCCAGCAGTTACATCGCAAGGGCAGGAAGGGACACCGGGGAGCTGTTTTTT
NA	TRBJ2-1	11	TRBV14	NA	CASSQGGEQFF	TGTGCCAGCAGCCAAGGCGGTGAGCAGTTCTTC
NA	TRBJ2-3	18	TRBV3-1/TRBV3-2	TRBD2	CASSHRFSRLAAPDTQYF	TGTGCCAGCAGCCACCGGTTTTCAAGACTAGCGGCCCCGGATACGCAGTATTTT